The rows below give T cell receptor beta chains drawn from one sample of a study of shared clonotypes between healthy human individuals. The method was immunoSEQ multiplex PCR; TCRdb's version includes in-frame clones alone and lacks a portion of them. The sample records 450,000 to 500,000 clones, around four fifths being singletons. The source material was PBMCs. These receptors were collected from a woman in her forties in good health. Some clones in this sample may be carry-over from other donors' samples. Both conserved end residues are part of each CDR3. The D gene is left open where the match is weak. Some rows mark clone size as missing; the rest say once, few, many or name a class of expanded clone.

size	D	J	V	DNA	CDR3
many	TRBD1	TRBJ1-2	TRBV19	TGTGCCAGTAGTCCCAGGGGGACTGGCTACACCTTC	CASSPRGTGYTF
NA	NA	TRBJ1-2	TRBV5-1	TGCGCCAGCAGCTTGGCCGCACAGGACTATGGCTACACCTTC	CASSLAAQDYGYTF
NA	NA	TRBJ2-5	TRBV5-1	TGCGCCAGCCAGGGGGGAGGCCAAGAGACCCAGTACTTC	CASQGGGQETQYF
few	NA	TRBJ1-1	TRBV7-2	TGTGCCAGCAGCTTATTTTCGGGGGGGAACACTGAAGCTTTCTTT	CASSLFSGGNTEAFF
NA	TRBD1	TRBJ1-5	TRBV19	TGTGCCAGTAGTCCAGGACAGGGACGGGGCAATCAGCCCCAGCATTTT	CASSPGQGRGNQPQHF
NA	NA	TRBJ1-5	TRBV28	TGTGCCAGCGGCAAAGGGGGGTGGTATAGCAATCAGCCCCAGCATTTT	CASGKGGWYSNQPQHF
few	NA	TRBJ2-7	TRBV7-2	TGTGCCAGCAGCCCAGGCACGAGGGAGCAGTACTTC	CASSPGTREQYF
NA	NA	TRBJ2-5	TRBV6-1	TGTGCCAGCAGTGAAAAAAGGAGATCGCAAGAGACCCAGTACTTC	CASSEKRRSQETQYF
NA	TRBD1	TRBJ2-4	TRBV18	TGTGCCAGCTCACCTGGACAGGGATCTACCAAAAACATTCAGTACTTC	CASSPGQGSTKNIQYF
NA	TRBD2	TRBJ2-7	TRBV5-1	TGCGCCAGCAGCCACGGACTAGCGGGAGTCGAGCAGTACTTC	CASSHGLAGVEQYF
once	TRBD2	TRBJ2-5	TRBV5-1	TGCGCCAGCAGCTTGGTTCTAGCGGGAGGGATACAAGAGACCCAGTACTTC	CASSLVLAGGIQETQYF
once	NA	TRBJ1-1	TRBV2	TGTGCCAGCAGAGGGGACGGGGTCCCTGAAGCTTTCTTT	CASRGDGVPEAFF
NA	NA	TRBJ1-2	TRBV20-1	TGCAGTGCCGGGGCCCACTATGGCTACACCTTC	CSAGAHYGYTF
NA	NA	TRBJ2-2	TRBV18	TGTGCCAGCTCACCACGGAGTTTTATCGCCGGGGAGCTGTTTTTT	CASSPRSFIAGELFF
NA	NA	TRBJ1-5	TRBV10-3	TGTGCCGCGAGTGGCGGGGAGGCTCAGCCCCAGCATTTT	CAASGGEAQPQHF
medium-sized	TRBD1	TRBJ2-2	TRBV6-4	TGTGCCAGCAGTGCCGGGACAGACACCGGGGAGCTGTTTTTT	CASSAGTDTGELFF
once	NA	TRBJ1-2	TRBV7-9	TGTGCCAGCAGCCCACAGGGAATCTATGGCTACACCTTC	CASSPQGIYGYTF
few	NA	TRBJ1-4	TRBV28	TGTGCCAGCAGACGAATCGCAACTAATGAAAAACTGTTTTTT	CASRRIATNEKLFF
NA	NA	TRBJ2-2	TRBV18	TGTGCCAGCTCACAGGGTGACACCGGGGAGCTGTTTTTT	CASSQGDTGELFF
NA	NA	TRBJ1-1	TRBV5-1	TGCGCCAGCAGCTCGACAGGAGGGGAGAACACTGAAGCTTTCTTT	CASSSTGGENTEAFF
NA	TRBD2	TRBJ2-3	TRBV7-3	TGTGCCAGCACCCTTACGGGACTAGCGGGAGAACCAGATACGCAGTATTTT	CASTLTGLAGEPDTQYF
NA	TRBD1	TRBJ2-7	TRBV2	TGTGCCAGCAGTGAAGCGAGAGGACAGGGGGTGGACGAGCAGTACTTC	CASSEARGQGVDEQYF
NA	NA	TRBJ1-4	TRBV25-1	TGTGCCAGCAGTGAATATGACAGGCTTGCAACTAATGAAAAACTGTTTTTT	CASSEYDRLATNEKLFF
NA	NA	TRBJ2-7	TRBV7-9	TGTGCCAGCAGCGTACAGGGAACCTCCTACGAGCAGTACTTC	CASSVQGTSYEQYF
NA	TRBD1	TRBJ1-5	TRBV27	TGTGCCAGCAGTTACTCAGGGGGACGGATTAATCAGCCCCAGCATTTT	CASSYSGGRINQPQHF
NA	TRBD2	TRBJ2-1	TRBV5-4	TGTGCCAGCGCGGCCAGCGGGAGTCAGGTGGGTGAGCAGTTCTTC	CASAASGSQVGEQFF
NA	NA	TRBJ2-5	TRBV10-3	TGTGCCATCAGTGAGTCGGTGGCGAGGGAGACCCAGTACTTC	CAISESVARETQYF
NA	NA	TRBJ2-3	TRBV18	TGTGCCAGCTCACCACTTTATAGCTACACAGATACGCAGTATTTT	CASSPLYSYTDTQYF
NA	NA	TRBJ1-2	TRBV29-1	TGCAGCGTTGAACTCGGGGGACCTTATGGCTACACCTTC	CSVELGGPYGYTF
NA	NA	TRBJ1-1	TRBV28	TGTGCCGCAGTTCCCGAGGGATCGAACACTGAAGCTTTCTTT	CAAVPEGSNTEAFF
NA	TRBD2	TRBJ2-3	TRBV5-6	TGTGCCAGTGTGGGGGGAACCGGGACTAGCGGGAGGACAGATACGCAGTATTTT	CASVGGTGTSGRTDTQYF
NA	NA	TRBJ2-7	TRBV27	TGTGCCAGCAGTTACCCCGGTAGGCCGCCCTACGAGCAGTACTTC	CASSYPGRPPYEQYF
once	NA	TRBJ2-5	TRBV4-1	TGCGCCAGCAGCCAAGATGGCCTGACCCAGTACTTC	CASSQDGLTQYF
once	NA	TRBJ1-2	TRBV7-9	TGTGCCGGCTCGACGGGCACCAGTAACCATGGCTACACCTTC	CAGSTGTSNHGYTF
NA	NA	TRBJ2-2	TRBV9	TGTGCCAGCAGCGTAGTATCTGACACCGGGGAGCTGTTTTTT	CASSVVSDTGELFF
NA	TRBD2	TRBJ2-1	TRBV27	TGTGCCAGCAGTTTTTTAGGGGAAGCGGGAGGGTTTGGTGAGCAGTTCTTC	CASSFLGEAGGFGEQFF
NA	TRBD1	TRBJ2-7	TRBV9	TGTGCCAGTGGACAGGGGGAATCCTACGAGCAGTACTTC	CASGQGESYEQYF
NA	NA	TRBJ1-1	TRBV7-8	TGTGCCAGCACCGCGAAGCGGGTCCTGAACACTGAAGCTTTCTTT	CASTAKRVLNTEAFF
once	TRBD2	TRBJ2-7	TRBV30	TGTGCCTGGAACGAGGTAGCGGGAGCTTACGAGCAGTACTTC	CAWNEVAGAYEQYF
once	TRBD2	TRBJ2-3	TRBV18	TGTGCCAGCTCACCCTCCGGGACTAGGCGCACAGATACGCAGTATTTT	CASSPSGTRRTDTQYF
many	TRBD1	TRBJ1-1	TRBV7-3	TGTGCCAGCAGTCTGGACAGGGTGAACACTGAAGCTTTCTTT	CASSLDRVNTEAFF
NA	NA	TRBJ2-7	TRBV10-3	TGTGCCATCAGTGAAGAACTCCCGCCTTCTGAGCAGTACTTC	CAISEELPPSEQYF
few	NA	TRBJ1-3	TRBV27	TGTGCCAGCAGTCCCAGGCATGGAGACACCATATATTTT	CASSPRHGDTIYF
NA	NA	TRBJ1-1	TRBV7-9	TGTGCCAGCAGCTCCTCGCTACAGATGAACACTGAGGCTTTCTTT	CASSSSLQMNTEAFF
NA	NA	TRBJ1-1	TRBV23-1	TGCGCCAGCAGTCCCCCCCCACCGTGCCCTGAAGCTTTCTTT	CASSPPPPCPEAFF
NA	NA	TRBJ1-4	TRBV11-2	TGTGCCAGCAGCTTGGGCTTACGCGTGATGAGGGAAAAACTGTTTTTT	CASSLGLRVMREKLFF
NA	NA	TRBJ2-3	TRBV5-1	TGCGCCAGCAGCTTGGAGCCCTATCCACTCTCCACAGATACGCAGTATTTT	CASSLEPYPLSTDTQYF
NA	NA	TRBJ1-2	TRBV6-5	TGTGCCAGCAGGGGGGTCATTAGTCCCTATGGCTACACCTTC	CASRGVISPYGYTF
once	NA	TRBJ2-6	TRBV5-1	TGCGCCAGCAGCTTGGATATTGGGGCCAACGTCCTGACTTTC	CASSLDIGANVLTF
NA	NA	TRBJ2-3	TRBV11-2	TGTGCCAGCAGACCCCCTGGGCGGGCCAAAGATACGCAGTATTTT	CASRPPGRAKDTQYF
NA	TRBD2	TRBJ2-5	TRBV7-3	TGTGCCAGCAGTCCTAGCGGGAGAACTGAAGAGACCCAGTACTTC	CASSPSGRTEETQYF